The source of this T cell receptor (beta chain) is a study of T cells expressing NK-cell markers (dated by TCRdb to the early 2020s). Regarding the research as a whole: About eight donors provided sorted CD3+CD56+NKG2C+, CD3+CD56+NKG2C- and CD3+CD56-NKG2C+ T-cell subsets, whose TCR beta-chain repertoires were profiled. Seven of the eight sequenced donors were HCMV-seropositive and one was HCMV-seronegative. Randomly selected healthy volunteers, three men and five women, were used as the eight sequenced donors. Libraries were sequenced as 2 x 150 bp reads on Illumina HiSeq 2000/2500, MiSeq or NextSeq. General conclusions and limits of the study: Those dominant clonotypes were again the most abundant among CD3+CD56-NKG2C+ cells in several donors, at about 25-60.1%. In five to seven donors, the dominant CD3+CD56+NKG2C+ clonotypes were among the top 10 CD8+ clonotypes and accounted for about 1.0-7.0% of CD8+ T cells. Whether the expanded NKG2C-expressing T cell clones were specific for HCMV antigens remained unclear.

To determine HCMV serostatus, a commercial ELISA kit was used to detect HCMV-specific IgG in serum. Peripheral blood mononuclear cells were isolated from blood by Ficoll density gradient centrifugation. Including the terminal cysteine and phenylalanine, the CDR3 comprises 17 residues. No DNA is given. With respect to this clonotype: Its cognate antigen has yet to be identified.

The listed sequencing device is Illumina HiSeq 2000. TCR beta cDNA libraries were made by 5'RACE template switching that added a universal primer site and unique molecular identifiers. Priming for cDNA synthesis came from the TCR beta constant segment, and two successive PCR amplification steps followed. The paper's data handling went like this. Reads were demultiplexed and grouped by UMI with MIGEC, and clonotypes were assembled and quantified with MiTCR. To exclude erroneous sequences, only TCR cDNA sequences supported by at least two reads were retained. The tcR package was used for downstream repertoire analysis, with clonotypes matched between fractions based on CDR3 nucleotide sequence plus V segment. VDJmatch was used to annotate antigen specificity against VDJdb, with one amino acid substitution in CDR3 permitted. The reads went through TCRdb reprocessing, and each CDR3 protein sequence gets one entry with no DNA. The authors' filters were not applied to this entry. The sample's table lists a count of 300,000 to 450,000 distinct CDR3 sequences. Of the sample, around 5.2% is held by the ten largest clones.

This receptor chain uses TRBV12-3 or TRBV12-4 and TRBJ1-1; TCRdb reports TRBD1, a call that lacks DNA to check it against. This TCR was recovered from a man between 18 and 69 years old in good health. Sample: blood T cells: a sorted CD56 or NKG2C T cell subset, CD4+ or CD8+ T cells, or bulk PBMC T cells (not recorded which). The CDR3 region: CASSKRDRGFGRPEAFF.